The 27 T cell receptor beta chains reported below all come from one sample, sequenced in a study of OX40 agonist ivuxolimab in advanced cancers. Some clones are missing from TCRdb's copy, which holds only in-frame ones; the method was immunoSEQ multiplex PCR. The data show 50,000 to 75,000 clones, 70% to 90% seen once. The material was CD4+ or CD8+ T cells sorted from blood, obtained in a trial of the OX40 agonist ivuxolimab. The receptors were sampled from an adult with an advanced solid tumor such as melanoma, head and neck, liver or kidney cancer.

The rearrangement uses TRBV7-9 and TRBJ1-1; D gene uncertain. CDR3 size: 14 residues. Germline assignment: CDR1 SEHNR and CDR2 FQNEAQ (reference sequence). With 0 bases removed from V and 1 base from J, the gap between germline ends came to 6 bases. CDR3 region: CASSLAGANTEAFF. The DNA of the CDR3 is TGTGCCAGCAGCTTAGCCGGAGCGAACACTGAAGCTTTCTTT.

The J gene is TRBJ1-2, the V gene TRBV18; no firm D call. With 6 bases removed from V and 1 base from J, the gap between germline ends came to 18 bases. The CDR3 has 16 amino acids. Germline CDR1 is KGHSH and CDR2 is LQKENI. The DNA of the CDR3 is TGTGCCAGCTCCCAACCAGCGGGCGGTCGTAACTATGGCTACACCTTC. It encodes CASSQPAGGRNYGYTF.

This chain links TRBV4-1 with TRBJ2-7; D possibly corresponds to TRBD1 (6 bases). From germline, CDR1 is MGHRA and CDR2 YSYEKL. The length of the CDR3 is 16 residues. The V end lost 0 bases, the J end lost 2 bases, and 14 bases lay between the germline ends. The CDR3 nucleotides are TGCGCCAGCAGCCAAGATTGGGCAGGGGTAGCCTACGAGCAGTACTTC. Translating it yields CASSQDWAGVAYEQYF.

The CDR3: CASSDRGTGPLHF. The CDR3 coding sequence is TGTGCCAGCAGTGATAGAGGGACTGGGCCCCTCCACTTT. The rearrangement uses TRBV25-1 and TRBJ1-6, with a tentative D call TRBD1 (5 bases). The length of the CDR3 is 13 residues. The V gene's germline CDR1 is MGHDK and CDR2 SYGVNS. Trimming took 3 bases from V and 13 from J, leaving 13 bases between them.

This rearrangement joins TRBV14 to TRBJ2-3; perhaps TRBD1 as D (5 bases). The CDR3 totals 15 residues. V was shortened by 6 bases and J by 4 bases, with 17 bases between the two germline ends. Germline CDR1 SGHDN, CDR2 FVKESK. The CDR3: CASRQQGAGSDTQYF. DNA of the CDR3: TGTGCCAGCAGGCAACAAGGGGCAGGGTCAGATACGCAGTATTTT.

The chain carries TRBV5-1 and TRBJ2-5; D gene unclear. CDR3 size: 12 residues. Germline values: CDR1 SGHRS, CDR2 YFSETQ. The V and J ends lost 7 bases and 5 bases respectively, with 12 bases between them. This CDR3 reads CASSLEGETQYF. Here the CDR3 DNA reads TGCGCCAGCTCCCTCGAAGGGGAGACCCAGTACTTC.

The chain is built from TRBV18 and TRBJ1-2, with no clear D. In germline, CDR1 is KGHSH, CDR2 LQKENI. This CDR3 has 17 amino acids. Trimming stripped 6 bases from V and 3 bases from J, with 23 bases between. The CDR3 sequence is CASSSTARTGSHYGYTF. The CDR3 nucleotides are TGTGCCAGCTCGTCAACCGCCAGGACGGGTTCTCACTATGGCTACACCTTC. The whole variable domain, remainder taken from reference TRBV18 and TRBJ1-2, is NAGVMQNPRHLVRRRGQEARLRCSPMKGHSHVYWYRQLPEEGLKFMVYLQKENIIDESGMPKERFSAEFPKEGPSILRIQQVVRGDSAAYFCASSSTARTGSHYGYTFGSGTRLTVV.

This clone was found once. J is TRBJ1-3 and V is TRBV5-1, with TRBD1 matching 7 bases. CDR1 SGHRS and CDR2 YFSETQ come from the germline V gene. J was trimmed by 4 bases and V by 5 bases; bases with no gene match: 6. This CDR3 has 14 amino acids. CDR3 coding DNA: TGCGCCAGCAGTGAAGGGGGACAGGGAAACACCATATATTTT. Translated: CASSEGGQGNTIYF.

The chain employs TRBV10-2 and TRBJ2-2, with a possible D match to TRBD1 (6 bases). V lost 3 bases and J lost 4, with 18 bases in between. Germline CDR1 WSHSY, CDR2 SAAADI. The CDR3 is 17 amino acids. CDR3 sequence (DNA): TGCGCCAGCAGTGATTCCGGCAGGGGTACTTCCACCGGGGAGCTGTTTTTT. As protein: CASSDSGRGTSTGELFF.

V is TRBV18 and J is TRBJ1-6, with D possibly matching TRBD1 (6 bases). Trimming removed 6 bases at V and 6 bases at J, with 15 bases between. Germline CDR1 and CDR2: KGHSH and LQKENI. The CDR3 runs to 15 residues. The CDR3 sequence: CASSRRDTANSPLHF. DNA for the CDR3: TGTGCCAGCTCTCGCCGGGACACGGCTAATTCACCCCTCCACTTT. Based on the CDR3 plus reference TRBV18 and TRBJ1-6, the full variable domain is NAGVMQNPRHLVRRRGQEARLRCSPMKGHSHVYWYRQLPEEGLKFMVYLQKENIIDESGMPKERFSAEFPKEGPSILRIQQVVRGDSAAYFCASSRRDTANSPLHFGNGTRLTVT.

This clone was seen once. V is TRBV6-1 and J is TRBJ2-1, with 11 bases that match TRBD1. CDR1 MNHNS and CDR2 SASEGT come from the germline V gene. The junction had 5 bases not matched to a gene; V was cut back by 6 bases and J by 4 bases. The CDR3 loop spans 15 amino acids. CDR3 in amino acids: CASSGDRGTYNEQFF. CDR3 bases: TGTGCCAGCAGCGGGGACAGGGGGACATACAATGAGCAGTTCTTC.

This chain links TRBV5-1 with TRBJ1-2; D is unresolved. Trimming cost V 4 bases and J 6 bases, with 13 bases left between them. CDR1 is SGHRS and CDR2 is YFSETQ in the germline V gene. CDR3 length equals 13 residues. The CDR3 reads CASSRDTVNGYTF. CDR3 nucleotide sequence: TGCGCCAGCAGCCGAGACACGGTGAATGGCTACACCTTC. Full variable domain (outside the CDR3, taken from reference TRBV5-1 and TRBJ1-2): KAGVTQTPRYLIKTRGQQVTLSCSPISGHRSVSWYQQTPGQGLQFLFEYFSETQRNKGNFPGRFSGRQFSNSRSEMNVSTLELGDSALYLCASSRDTVNGYTFGSGTRLTVV.

The chain uses TRBV9 and TRBJ2-2; D call uncertain. This CDR3 has 14 amino acids. Germline CDR1 SGDLS, CDR2 YYNGEE. The ends were cut back, 4 bases at V and 1 base at J, with 8 bases in the middle. The CDR3 loop is CASSTPLNTGELFF. The DNA of the CDR3 is TGTGCCAGCAGCACCCCCCTGAACACCGGGGAGCTGTTTTTT.

This chain connects TRBV18 to TRBJ2-3; the D gene is possibly TRBD1 (5 bases). CDR1 and CDR2 (germline): KGHSH, LQKENI. V was pared by 3 bases and J by 2 bases, with 12 bases between. The CDR3 spans 15 residues. This CDR3 reads CASSPTQGPTDTQYF. The DNA of the CDR3 is TGTGCCAGCTCACCGACTCAGGGCCCCACAGATACGCAGTATTTT.

V is TRBV27 and J is TRBJ1-2; D is possibly TRBD1 (6 bases). The CDR3 is 16 residues long. Trimming removed 2 bases from V and 5 bases from J, with 18 bases in between. From germline, CDR1 is MNHEY and CDR2 SMNVEV (reference sequence). DNA of the CDR3: TGTGCCAGCAGTTTAGGGCAGGGGTTATGGGGGTATGGCTACACCTTC. Protein sequence: CASSLGQGLWGYGYTF.

This sequence joins TRBV6-5 and TRBJ2-7; D uncertain. Germline V CDR1 and CDR2: MNHEY, SVGAGI. Trimming left V 4 bases short and J 4 bases short, with 11 bases between. The CDR3 has 13 amino acids. The CDR3 DNA is TGTGCCAGCAGTTCCCGGATTGGGTACGAGCAGTACTTC. Encoded protein: CASSSRIGYEQYF.

The gene calls are TRBV5-1 and TRBJ1-2, with unresolved D. Trimming removed 0 bases from V and 3 bases from J, with 6 bases in between. The germline V gene has CDR1 SGHRS and CDR2 YFSETQ. The CDR3 has 13 residues. The CDR3 loop is CASSLEQDYGYTF. The CDR3 nucleotides read TGCGCCAGCAGCTTGGAGCAGGACTATGGCTACACCTTC. The entire variable domain, with the rest obtained from reference TRBV5-1 and TRBJ1-2, is as follows: KAGVTQTPRYLIKTRGQQVTLSCSPISGHRSVSWYQQTPGQGLQFLFEYFSETQRNKGNFPGRFSGRQFSNSRSEMNVSTLELGDSALYLCASSLEQDYGYTFGSGTRLTVV.

J is TRBJ2-5 and V is TRBV29-1, with 7 bases lining up with TRBD2. The CDR3 sequence is 15 residues long. Germline V gene data show CDR1 as SQVTM and CDR2 as ANQGSEA. V gave up 5 bases and J gave up 5 bases; unmatched junction bases: 14. CDR3 residues: CSVPRAGRFQETQYF. As DNA, the CDR3 is TGCAGCGTTCCCCGAGCGGGGAGGTTTCAGGAGACCCAGTACTTC. The full variable domain, its missing parts supplied by reference TRBV29-1 and TRBJ2-5, is SAVISQKPSRDICQRGTSLTIQCQVDSQVTMMFWYRQQPGQSLTLIATANQGSEATYESGFVIDKFPISRPNLTFSTLTVSNMSPEDSSIYLCSVPRAGRFQETQYFGPGTRLLVL.

This clone is termed medium-sized. Other DNA sequences from this sample encode an identical CDR3 as well. The chain uses TRBV7-9 and TRBJ2-1, with D hard to call. The germline V and J ends were trimmed by 6 bases and 0 bases, with 12 bases remaining between them. CDR3 size: 15 residues. The germline CDR1 and CDR2 sequences are SEHNR and FQNEAQ (reference sequence). CDR3 loop: CASSPGRSSYNEQFF. The DNA for the CDR3 is TGTGCCAGCAGTCCCGGACGGAGCTCCTACAATGAGCAGTTCTTC.

The chain links TRBV5-1 to TRBJ2-5; 10 bases align to TRBD1. The DNA end is more similar to TRBJ2-7, so the J call may be wrong. The CDR3 runs 14 residues. Germline CDR1 is SGHRS and CDR2 is YFSETQ. The DNA for the CDR3 is TGCGCCAGCAGCATCGGACAGGGGGTCCACGAGCAGTACTTC. Amino acid sequence: CASSIGQGVHEQYF.

The CDR3 here is CATRHDRAQETQYF. CDR3 coding DNA: TGTGCCACCCGCCACGACAGGGCGCAAGAGACCCAGTACTTC. The chain is built from TRBV2 and TRBJ2-5; TRBD1 aligns across 7 bases. CDR1 and CDR2 (germline): SNHLY, FYNNEI. CDR3 length: 14 residues. V lost 10 bases to trimming and J lost 2 bases; unmatched junction nucleotides: 10.

The gene calls are TRBV10-3 and TRBJ2-3; the match to TRBD2 covers 12 bases. This CDR3 has 13 amino acids. Germline lookup yields CDR1 ENHRY and CDR2 SYGVKD. The V segment lost 11 bases and the J segment 10 bases; nucleotides outside the gene matches: 10. Here the CDR3 reads CAVGGTSGRSQYF. CDR3 nucleotide sequence: TGTGCCGTGGGGGGTACTAGCGGGAGGTCGCAGTATTTT.

This chain uses TRBV18 with TRBJ1-5; D possibly corresponds to TRBD1 (6 bases). The germline V and J ends were trimmed by 6 bases and 2 bases, with 11 bases remaining between them. The CDR3 sequence is 14 residues long. CDR1 KGHSH and CDR2 LQKENI come from the germline V gene. CDR3 sequence (DNA): TGTGCCAGCTCCCTCTCAGGGGGCAATCAGCCCCAGCATTTT. This codes for CASSLSGGNQPQHF.

This chain links TRBV30 with TRBJ1-2; D call uncertain. The germline V gene has CDR1 GTSNPN and CDR2 SVGIG (reference sequence). This CDR3 has 13 amino acids. Trimming took off 4 bases at V and 4 bases at J, with 13 bases between the two ends. The CDR3, as DNA: TGTGCCTGGACCGGACGGAGAAGCTATGGCTACACCTTC. As protein: CAWTGRRSYGYTF.

This sequence joins TRBV19 and TRBJ2-2; 12 positions match TRBD2. The J segment lost 0 bases and the V segment lost 4 bases, leaving 9 bases of the junction unmatched. From germline, CDR1 is LNHDA and CDR2 SQIVND (reference sequence). The CDR3 consists of 19 residues. The DNA of the CDR3 is TGTGCCAGTAGTAAAAGACTAGCGGGGGCCAATACGAACACCGGGGAGCTGTTTTTT. It codes for CASSKRLAGANTNTGELFF.

This clone was counted once. The chain recombines TRBV19 with TRBJ2-2, with TRBD1 matching over 8 bases. The length of the CDR3 is 15 residues. Germline lookup yields CDR1 LNHDA and CDR2 SQIVND (reference sequence). Germline trimming cut 8 bases from V and 6 bases from J; bases unmatched to any gene: 11. The CDR3 sequence: CASYRDRSRSGELFF. The CDR3, as DNA: TGTGCCAGTTATAGGGACAGGTCGAGGTCCGGGGAGCTGTTTTTT.

This chain joins TRBV25-1 and TRBJ2-7; TRBD1 matches at 7 bases. The CDR3 runs to 14 residues. J lost 8 bases, V lost 6 bases, and 13 bases had no gene match. CDR1 and CDR2 from the germline V gene are MGHDK and SYGVNS. The CDR3 loop is CASRGTASTAQQYF. CDR3 coding DNA: TGTGCCAGCAGGGGGACAGCCAGTACGGCTCAGCAGTACTTC.